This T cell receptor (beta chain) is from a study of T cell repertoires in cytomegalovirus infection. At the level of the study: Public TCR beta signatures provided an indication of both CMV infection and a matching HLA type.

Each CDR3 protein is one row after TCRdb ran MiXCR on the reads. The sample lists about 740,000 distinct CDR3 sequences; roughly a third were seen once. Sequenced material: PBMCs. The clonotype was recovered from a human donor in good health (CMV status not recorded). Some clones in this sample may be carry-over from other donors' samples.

The CDR3 spells CASSFFGQGLNEQFF. The CDR3 nucleotides are TGTGCCAGCAGTTTTTTCGGACAGGGCCTCAATGAGCAGTTCTTC. This chain uses TRBV28 with TRBJ2-1, with TRBD1 matching 8 bases. The V gene end was trimmed by 3 bases and the J gene end by 6 bases; junction bases not matched to a gene: 7. This CDR3 is 15 amino acids long. Germline CDR1 is MDHEN and CDR2 is SYDVKM.